The sample holds a few counts of the clone carrying this TCR beta chain. Its antigen remains unknown. The data were taken from a study of early T cells in non-severe SARS-CoV-2 infection. As for the study in general: Investigators sequenced bulk RNA drawn from unsorted whole blood, and chains remained unpaired.

CDR1 is LGHNA, CDR2 YSLEER, per germline. V gave up 2 bases and J gave up 4 bases, with 7 bases separating them. The CDR3 runs 13 residues. Study results and limitations: CD4 and private specificities were missed by VDJdb matching, which favored anti-spike CD8 responses.

Separate cDNA molecules each had unique molecular identifiers attached to them. MiXCR, run by TCRdb on the 5' RACE reads, gives a single entry per CDR3 protein. Among approximately 71,000 distinct CDR3 sequences listed, 9.5% to 15% were seen once. Sequences were derived from whole blood, sampled at baseline. This TCR was recovered from an adult who was a healthcare worker with PCR-confirmed SARS-CoV-2 infection or an uninfected control (not recorded which). This chain links TRBV4-3 with TRBJ2-3; D unresolved. CDR3 sequence: CASSQNSPDTQYF. DNA for the CDR3: TGCGCCAGCAGCCAAAATTCCCCAGATACGCAGTATTTT.